A selection of T cell receptor beta chains follows, all from one sample in a study of memory CD4+ T cells and cytomegalovirus serostatus. Profiled with immunoSEQ multiplex PCR; TCRdb holds only in-frame clones, not every one. Among under 50,000 clones listed, over 65% were seen once. The sample was memory CD4+ T cells from blood. These receptors came from an adult in good health and CMV-seronegative. The CDR3 runs from the conserved cysteine through the conserved F or W. D genes are given only for firm matches. The listing skips clone size in some rows; elsewhere it reads once, few, many or a size class.

j_gene | d_gene | abundance | v_gene | CDR3aa | CDR3nt
TRBJ1-2 | - | few | TRBV29-1 | CSVEAGGRGGGYTF | TGCAGCGTTGAAGCGGGCGGGAGGGGCGGCGGCTACACCTTC
TRBJ1-4 | - | - | TRBV30 | CAGMMQRPEKLFF | TGTGCCGGAATGATGCAACGGCCTGAAAAACTGTTTTTT
TRBJ2-7 | - | few | TRBV6-1 | CASSERQDGEQYF | TGTGCCAGCAGTGAACGACAGGACGGCGAGCAGTACTTC
TRBJ1-6 | - | - | TRBV11-2 | CASSLIPGNSPLHF | TGTGCCAGCAGCTTAATTCCTGGGAATTCACCCCTCCACTTT
TRBJ2-1 | - | few | TRBV18 | CASALGQNYEQFF | TGTGCCAGCGCCCTTGGACAGAACTATGAGCAGTTCTTC
TRBJ1-2 | TRBD1 | - | TRBV7-9 | CASSQTGTANYGYTF | TGTGCCAGCAGCCAAACCGGGACAGCTAACTATGGCTACACCTTC
TRBJ1-1 | TRBD1 | - | TRBV6-1 | CASSEWTVDRTEAFF | TGTGCCAGCAGTGAATGGACTGTGGACAGGACTGAAGCTTTCTTT
TRBJ1-4 | - | - | TRBV4-2 | CASSQGDISNEKLFF | TGTGCCAGCAGCCAAGGGGACATCAGTAATGAAAAACTGTTTTTT
TRBJ1-1 | - | - | TRBV27 | CASPRGRSTMNTEAFF | TGTGCCAGCCCACGGGGACGGTCGACAATGAACACTGAAGCTTTCTTT
TRBJ2-6 | - | - | TRBV11-2 | CASSSRGLSGANVLTF | TGTGCCAGCAGCTCGAGAGGACTCTCTGGGGCCAACGTCCTGACTTTC
TRBJ1-2 | TRBD1 | - | TRBV2 | CASSGQGIRYGYTF | TGTGCCAGCAGTGGACAGGGAATACGGTATGGCTACACCTTC
TRBJ1-5 | TRBD1 | few | TRBV19 | CASSIDQGTGWQPQHF | TGTGCCAGTAGTATAGATCAAGGGACAGGGTGGCAGCCCCAGCATTTT
TRBJ1-1 | - | - | TRBV12-5 | CASGPPGKNTEAFF | TGTGCTAGTGGCCCCCCGGGGAAAAACACTGAAGCTTTCTTT
TRBJ2-2 | - | - | TRBV5-4 | CASSLEPNTGELFF | TGTGCCAGCAGCTTGGAACCCAACACCGGGGAGCTGTTTTTT
TRBJ1-1 | - | few | TRBV5-1 | CASSLAGNTEAFF | TGCGCCAGCAGCTTGGCCGGGAACACTGAAGCTTTCTTT
TRBJ2-4 | TRBD2 | - | TRBV7-2 | CASSSGSGAKNIQYF | TGTGCCAGCAGCTCGGGTAGCGGGGCCAAAAACATTCAGTACTTC
TRBJ1-5 | - | few | TRBV7-2 | CASSALTEGNQPQHF | TGTGCCAGCAGCGCCCTTACAGAGGGCAATCAGCCCCAGCATTTT
TRBJ1-2 | - | - | TRBV25-1 | CASGDRIYGYTF | TGTGCCAGCGGCGACAGGATATATGGCTACACCTTC
TRBJ1-4 | - | once | TRBV6-1 | CASSELSGLSTNEKLFF | TGTGCCAGCAGTGAACTGAGTGGCCTGTCAACTAATGAAAAACTGTTTTTT
TRBJ2-1 | TRBD2 | - | TRBV19 | CASSLAGGNEQFF | TGTGCCAGTAGTCTAGCGGGGGGGAATGAGCAGTTCTTC
TRBJ2-7 | - | - | TRBV19 | CASSTRQTVMGEQYF | TGTGCCAGTAGTACTCGACAGACCGTGATGGGTGAGCAGTACTTC
TRBJ1-4 | TRBD1 | - | TRBV7-9 | CASSPWQGANEKLFF | TGTGCCAGCAGCCCCTGGCAGGGGGCTAATGAAAAACTGTTTTTT